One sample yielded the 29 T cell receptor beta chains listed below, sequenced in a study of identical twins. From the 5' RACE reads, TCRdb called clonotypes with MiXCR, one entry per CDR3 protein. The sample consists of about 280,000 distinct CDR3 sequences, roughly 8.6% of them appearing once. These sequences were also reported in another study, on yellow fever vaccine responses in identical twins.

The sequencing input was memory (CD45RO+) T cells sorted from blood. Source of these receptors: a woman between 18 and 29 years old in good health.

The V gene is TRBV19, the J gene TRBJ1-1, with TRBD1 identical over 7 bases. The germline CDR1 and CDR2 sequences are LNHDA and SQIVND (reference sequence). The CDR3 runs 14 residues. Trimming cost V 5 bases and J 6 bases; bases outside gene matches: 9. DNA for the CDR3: TGTGCCAGTAGTCTCGGGACAGAACCTTCTGAAGCTTTCTTT. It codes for CASSLGTEPSEAFF.

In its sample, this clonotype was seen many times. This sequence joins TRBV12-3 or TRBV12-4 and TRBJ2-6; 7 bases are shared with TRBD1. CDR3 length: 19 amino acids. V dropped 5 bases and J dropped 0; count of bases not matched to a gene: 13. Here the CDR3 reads CASSLARQGLLSGANVLTF. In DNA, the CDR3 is TGTGCCAGCAGTCTCGCCCGACAGGGTCTCCTCTCTGGGGCCAACGTCCTGACTTTC.

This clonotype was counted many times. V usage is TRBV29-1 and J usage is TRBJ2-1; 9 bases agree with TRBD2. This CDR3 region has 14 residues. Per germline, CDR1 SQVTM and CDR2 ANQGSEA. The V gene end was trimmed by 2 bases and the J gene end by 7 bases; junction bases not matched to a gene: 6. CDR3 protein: CSVEFGSGSNEQFF. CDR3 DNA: TGCAGCGTTGAATTTGGTAGCGGGAGTAATGAGCAGTTCTTC.

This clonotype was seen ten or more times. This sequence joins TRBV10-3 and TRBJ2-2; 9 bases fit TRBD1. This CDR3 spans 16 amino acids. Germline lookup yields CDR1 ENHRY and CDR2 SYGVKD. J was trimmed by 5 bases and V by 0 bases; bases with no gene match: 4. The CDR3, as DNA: TGTGCCATCAGTGAGTCGGACAGGGGAGAAACCGGGGAGCTGTTTTTT. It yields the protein CAISESDRGETGELFF.

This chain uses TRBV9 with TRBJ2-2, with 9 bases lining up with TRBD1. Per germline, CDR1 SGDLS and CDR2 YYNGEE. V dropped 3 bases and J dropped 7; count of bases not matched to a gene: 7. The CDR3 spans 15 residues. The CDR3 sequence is CASSGGQGAIGELFF. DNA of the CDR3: TGTGCCAGCAGCGGGGGACAGGGTGCCATCGGGGAGCTGTTTTTT.

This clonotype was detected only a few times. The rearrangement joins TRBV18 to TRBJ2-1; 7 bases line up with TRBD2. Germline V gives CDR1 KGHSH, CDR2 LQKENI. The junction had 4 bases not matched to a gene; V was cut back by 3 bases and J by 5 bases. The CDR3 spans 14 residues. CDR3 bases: TGTGCCAGCTCACCGGGACTAACGAACAATGAGCAGTTCTTC. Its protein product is CASSPGLTNNEQFF. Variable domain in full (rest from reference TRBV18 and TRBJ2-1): NAGVMQNPRHLVRRRGQEARLRCSPMKGHSHVYWYRQLPEEGLKFMVYLQKENIIDESGMPKERFSAEFPKEGPSILRIQQVVRGDSAAYFCASSPGLTNNEQFFGPGTRLTVL.

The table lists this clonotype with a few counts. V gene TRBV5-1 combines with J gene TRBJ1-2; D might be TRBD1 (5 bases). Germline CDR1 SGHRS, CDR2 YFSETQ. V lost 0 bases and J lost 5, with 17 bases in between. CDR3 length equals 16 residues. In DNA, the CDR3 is TGCGCCAGCAGCTTGGGGTCGGGGGTTTCCTCTTATGGCTACACCTTC. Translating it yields CASSLGSGVSSYGYTF.

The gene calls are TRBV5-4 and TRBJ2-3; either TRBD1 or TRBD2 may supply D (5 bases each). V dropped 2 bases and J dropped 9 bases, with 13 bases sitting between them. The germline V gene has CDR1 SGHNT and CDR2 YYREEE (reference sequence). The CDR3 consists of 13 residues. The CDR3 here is CASSFPGSGTQYF. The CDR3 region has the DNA TGTGCCAGCAGCTTCCCAGGGTCGGGGACGCAGTATTTT. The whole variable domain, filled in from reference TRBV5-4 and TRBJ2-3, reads ETGVTQSPTHLIKTRGQQVTLRCSSQSGHNTVSWYQQALGQGPQFIFQYYREEENGRGNFPPRFSGLQFPNYSSELNVNALELDDSALYLCASSFPGSGTQYFGPGTRLTVL.

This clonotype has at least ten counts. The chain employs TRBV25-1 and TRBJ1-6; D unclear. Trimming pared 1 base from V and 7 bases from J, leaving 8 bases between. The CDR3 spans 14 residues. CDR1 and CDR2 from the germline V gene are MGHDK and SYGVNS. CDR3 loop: CASSESGRNSPLHF. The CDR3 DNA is TGTGCCAGCAGTGAATCGGGCAGGAATTCACCCCTCCACTTT.

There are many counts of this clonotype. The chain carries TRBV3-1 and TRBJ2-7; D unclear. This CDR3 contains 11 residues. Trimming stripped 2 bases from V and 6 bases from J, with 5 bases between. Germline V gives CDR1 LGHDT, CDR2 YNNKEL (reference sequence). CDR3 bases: TGTGCCAGCAGCCAAAATGCCGAGCAGTACTTC. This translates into CASSQNAEQYF.

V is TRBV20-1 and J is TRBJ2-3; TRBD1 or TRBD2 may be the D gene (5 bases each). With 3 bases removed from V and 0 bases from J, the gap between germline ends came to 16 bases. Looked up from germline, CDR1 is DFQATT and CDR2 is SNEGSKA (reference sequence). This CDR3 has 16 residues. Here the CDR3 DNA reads TGCAGTGCTAGCACTATCATACGGGACAGCACAGATACGCAGTATTTT. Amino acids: CSASTIIRDSTDTQYF.

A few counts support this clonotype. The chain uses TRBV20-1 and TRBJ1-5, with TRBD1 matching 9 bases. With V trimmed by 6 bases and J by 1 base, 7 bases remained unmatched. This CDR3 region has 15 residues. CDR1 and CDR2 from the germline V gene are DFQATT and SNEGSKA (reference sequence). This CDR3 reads CSALSQGASNQPQHF. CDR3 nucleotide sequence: TGCAGTGCGCTATCACAGGGGGCGAGCAATCAGCCCCAGCATTTT.

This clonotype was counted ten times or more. This CDR3 reads CASSYGGNTEAFF. CDR3 DNA sequence: TGTGCCAGCAGTTACGGGGGGAACACTGAAGCTTTCTTT. V gene TRBV6-5 combines with J gene TRBJ1-1; possible D gene TRBD1, 5 bases. CDR1 MNHEY and CDR2 SVGAGI come from the germline V gene. The CDR3 has 13 amino acids. V was pared by 2 bases and J by 1 base, with 5 bases between.

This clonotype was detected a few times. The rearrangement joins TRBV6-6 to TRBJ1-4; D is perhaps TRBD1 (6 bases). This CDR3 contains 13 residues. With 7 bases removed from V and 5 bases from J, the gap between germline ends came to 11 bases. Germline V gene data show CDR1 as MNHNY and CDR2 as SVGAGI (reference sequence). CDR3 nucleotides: TGTGCCAGCAATGCGGGGACAAATGAAAAACTGTTTTTT. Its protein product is CASNAGTNEKLFF.

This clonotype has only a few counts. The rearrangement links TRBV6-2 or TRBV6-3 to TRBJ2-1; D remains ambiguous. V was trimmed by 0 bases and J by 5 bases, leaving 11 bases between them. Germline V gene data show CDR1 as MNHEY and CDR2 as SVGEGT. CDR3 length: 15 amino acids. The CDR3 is CASSYSRARNNEQFF. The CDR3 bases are TGTGCCAGCAGTTACTCGCGCGCACGTAACAATGAGCAGTTCTTC.

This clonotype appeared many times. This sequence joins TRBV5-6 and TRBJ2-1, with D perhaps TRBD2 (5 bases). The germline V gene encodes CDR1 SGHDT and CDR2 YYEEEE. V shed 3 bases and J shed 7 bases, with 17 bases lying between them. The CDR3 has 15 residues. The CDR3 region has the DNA TGTGCCAGCAGCTCAATCGGTAGAGGGTTGAATGAGCAGTTCTTC. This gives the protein CASSSIGRGLNEQFF.

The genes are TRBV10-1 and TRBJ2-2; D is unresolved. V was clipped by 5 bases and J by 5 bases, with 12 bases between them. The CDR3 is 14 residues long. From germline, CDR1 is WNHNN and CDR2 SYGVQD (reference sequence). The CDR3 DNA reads TGCGCCAGCAGTCGCTCGTATGTGACCGGGGAGCTGTTTTTT. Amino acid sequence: CASSRSYVTGELFF.

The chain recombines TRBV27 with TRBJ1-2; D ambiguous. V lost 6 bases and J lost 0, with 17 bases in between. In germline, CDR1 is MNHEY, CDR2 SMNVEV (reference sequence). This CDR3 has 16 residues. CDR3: CASSPSGRAANYGYTF. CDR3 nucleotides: TGTGCCAGCAGCCCTTCAGGACGGGCAGCTAACTATGGCTACACCTTC.

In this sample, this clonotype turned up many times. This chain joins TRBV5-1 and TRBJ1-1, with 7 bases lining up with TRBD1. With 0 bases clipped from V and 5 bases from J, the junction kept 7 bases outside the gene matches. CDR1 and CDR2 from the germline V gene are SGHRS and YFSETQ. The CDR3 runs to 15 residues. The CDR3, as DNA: TGCGCCAGCAGCTTGGTCCAGGGGGGGGGAACTGAAGCTTTCTTT. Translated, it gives CASSLVQGGGTEAFF.

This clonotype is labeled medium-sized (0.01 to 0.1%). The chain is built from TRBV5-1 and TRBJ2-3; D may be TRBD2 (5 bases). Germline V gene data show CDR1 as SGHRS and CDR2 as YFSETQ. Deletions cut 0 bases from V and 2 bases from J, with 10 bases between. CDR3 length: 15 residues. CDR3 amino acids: CASSLDGKATDTQYF. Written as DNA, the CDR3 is TGCGCCAGCAGCTTGGACGGGAAGGCCACAGATACGCAGTATTTT.

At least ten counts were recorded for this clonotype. CDR3 sequence (DNA): TGCGCCAGCAGCCAAGAAGGTGGGCAGCCCCAGCATTTT. It encodes CASSQEGGQPQHF. The V gene is TRBV4-1, the J gene TRBJ1-5; D ambiguous. V was trimmed by 0 bases and J by 7 bases, leaving 7 bases between them. CDR1 is MGHRA, CDR2 YSYEKL, per germline. CDR3 length: 13 residues.

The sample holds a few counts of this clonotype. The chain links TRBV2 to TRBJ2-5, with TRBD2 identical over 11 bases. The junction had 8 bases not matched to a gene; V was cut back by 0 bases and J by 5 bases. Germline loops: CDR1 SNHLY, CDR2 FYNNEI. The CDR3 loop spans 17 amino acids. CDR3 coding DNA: TGTGCCAGCAGTGAAGCGCTTCTAGCGGGGGGCAGGGAGACCCAGTACTTC. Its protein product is CASSEALLAGGRETQYF. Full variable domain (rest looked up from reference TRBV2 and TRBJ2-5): EPEVTQTPSHQVTQMGQEVILRCVPISNHLYFYWYRQILGQKVEFLVSFYNNEISEKSEIFDDQFSVERPDGSNFTLKIRSTKLEDSAMYFCASSEALLAGGRETQYFGPGTRLLVL.

The CDR3 sequence: CASSRGMFGEQYF. CDR3 in DNA: TGTGCCAGTAGTAGGGGGATGTTCGGCGAGCAGTACTTC. The chain has TRBV19 and TRBJ2-7, with D tentatively TRBD1 or TRBD2 (5 bases each). CDR1 and CDR2 from the germline V gene are LNHDA and SQIVND (reference sequence). Trimming stripped 4 bases from V and 6 bases from J, with 13 bases between. The CDR3 covers 13 residues. Filled out from reference TRBV19 and TRBJ2-7, the complete variable domain reads DGGITQSPKYLFRKEGQNVTLSCEQNLNHDAMYWYRQDPGQGLRLIYYSQIVNDFQKGDIAEGYSVSREKKESFPLTVTSAQKNPTAFYLCASSRGMFGEQYFGPGTRLTVT.

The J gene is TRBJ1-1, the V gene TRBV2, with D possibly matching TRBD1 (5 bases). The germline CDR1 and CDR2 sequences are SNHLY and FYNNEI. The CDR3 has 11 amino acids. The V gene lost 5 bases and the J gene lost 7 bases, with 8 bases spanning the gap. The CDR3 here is CASSFDSEAFF. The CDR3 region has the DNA TGTGCCAGCAGTTTTGACAGTGAAGCTTTCTTT.

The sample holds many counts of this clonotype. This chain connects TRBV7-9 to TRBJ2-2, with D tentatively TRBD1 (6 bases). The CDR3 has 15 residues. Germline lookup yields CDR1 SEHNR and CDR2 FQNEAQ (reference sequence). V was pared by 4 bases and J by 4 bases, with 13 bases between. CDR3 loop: CASSSIRGFTGELFF. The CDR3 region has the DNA TGTGCCAGCAGCTCTATCAGGGGTTTCACCGGGGAGCTGTTTTTT. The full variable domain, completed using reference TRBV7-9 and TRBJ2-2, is DTGVSQNPRHKITKRGQNVTFRCDPISEHNRLYWYRQTLGQGPEFLTYFQNEAQLEKSRLLSDRFSAERPKGSFSTLEIQRTEQGDSAMYLCASSSIRGFTGELFFGEGSRLTVL.

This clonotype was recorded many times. The CDR3 DNA reads TGTGCCAGCAGCCCTTCCGGGCCTAACAATGAGCAGTTCTTC. It translates to CASSPSGPNNEQFF. V is TRBV3-1 and J is TRBJ2-1; D is unclear. The CDR3 extends over 14 amino acids. The V and J ends lost 4 bases and 5 bases respectively, with 12 bases between them. Germline V gene sequence: CDR1 LGHDT, CDR2 YNNKEL (reference sequence).

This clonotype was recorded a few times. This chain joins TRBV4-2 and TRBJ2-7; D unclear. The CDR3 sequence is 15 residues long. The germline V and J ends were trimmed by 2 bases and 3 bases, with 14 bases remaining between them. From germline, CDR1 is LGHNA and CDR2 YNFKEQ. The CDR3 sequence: CASSQSGRRGYEQYF. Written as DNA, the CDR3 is TGTGCCAGCAGCCAATCCGGGCGGCGCGGCTACGAGCAGTACTTC.

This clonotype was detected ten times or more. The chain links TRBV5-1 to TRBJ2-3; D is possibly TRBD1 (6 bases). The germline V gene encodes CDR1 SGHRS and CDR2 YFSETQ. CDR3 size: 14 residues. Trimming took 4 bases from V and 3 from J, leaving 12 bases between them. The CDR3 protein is CASSPLQGTDTQYF. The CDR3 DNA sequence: TGCGCCAGCAGCCCTCTACAGGGAACAGATACGCAGTATTTT.

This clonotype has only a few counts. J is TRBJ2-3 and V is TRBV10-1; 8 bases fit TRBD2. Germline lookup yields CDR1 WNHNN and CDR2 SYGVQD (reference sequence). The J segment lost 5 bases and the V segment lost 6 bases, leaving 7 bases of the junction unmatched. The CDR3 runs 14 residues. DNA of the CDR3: TGCGCCAGCAGCCCGGGACTAGGAATAGATACGCAGTATTTT. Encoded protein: CASSPGLGIDTQYF.